This TCR beta chain was captured by sequencing in a study of T-cell reconstitution after alpha-beta-depleted transplantation in children. The V gene lost 4 bases and the J gene lost 4 bases, with 15 bases spanning the gap. The CDR3 runs 14 residues. Germline lookup yields CDR1 SGHRS and CDR2 YFSETQ. This clonotype turned up a few times. A TCRbeta library incorporating unique molecular identifiers was prepared. TCRdb re-called the PCR reads with MiXCR, one entry per CDR3 protein. The table records almost 250,000 distinct CDR3 sequences, 20% to 30% of them present only once. Material: PBMCs, obtained before TCRalphabeta/CD19-depleted stem cell transplant. The chain has TRBV5-1 and TRBJ2-7; no clear D. This receptor was identified in a girl aged 2 to 9 with Fanconi anemia, due to receive a stem cell transplant. The CDR3 nucleotides read TGCGCCAGCAGCCCGATTTCTCAGTGGTACGAGCAGTACTTC. Translation: CASSPISQWYEQYF.